The rows below give T cell receptor beta chains drawn from one sample of a study of beta chain features in type 1 diabetes. Method: immunoSEQ multiplex PCR; TCRdb's copy keeps in-frame clones and lacks some. This sample has 350,000 to 400,000 clones, with about 12% found just once. Material: naive CD4+ T cells from blood. Receptors were obtained from a woman under 30 with type 1 diabetes. The CDR3 runs from the conserved cysteine through the conserved F or W. Each record gives: V gene, clone size, D gene, J gene, CDR3 DNA, CDR3 protein. D genes are given only for firm matches. Clone size appears in some rows only: once, few, many, or a class for an expanded clone.

TRBV7-9	NA	TRBD2	TRBJ2-7	TGTGCCAGCAGCCCCACTAGCGGGAGCCGGGTCGAGCAGTACTTC	CASSPTSGSRVEQYF
TRBV29-1	NA	NA	TRBJ2-7	TGCAGCGTTGGGCGGGGATCGCACTCCGAGCAGTACTTC	CSVGRGSHSEQYF
TRBV18	NA	TRBD2	TRBJ2-1	TGTGCCAGCTCACCAAGGGCTAGCGGGACCCTTCTCAATGAGCAGTTCTTC	CASSPRASGTLLNEQFF
TRBV2	few	NA	TRBJ2-3	TGTGCCAGCACCCCGCCGGCAGGGAGCACAGATACGCAGTATTTT	CASTPPAGSTDTQYF
TRBV4-3	NA	TRBD1	TRBJ2-3	TGCGCCAGCAGCCCGCGACAGGGGAGGTCAGATACGCAGTATTTT	CASSPRQGRSDTQYF
TRBV21-1	few	NA	TRBJ2-2	TGTGCCAGCAGCCTACCCAGGGTCGGGGAGCTGTTTTTT	CASSLPRVGELFF
TRBV7-8	few	TRBD2	TRBJ2-7	TGTGCCAGCAGCTCCCCCTCGGGGAGGGACGAGCAGTACTTC	CASSSPSGRDEQYF
TRBV11-2	NA	NA	TRBJ1-2	TGTGCCAGCAGCTCATACCGCCGGGGAGGCTATGGCTACACCTTC	CASSSYRRGGYGYTF
TRBV19	few	NA	TRBJ1-1	TGTGCCAGTAGTGAACAGATTAACACTGAAGCTTTCTTT	CASSEQINTEAFF
TRBV5-1	NA	TRBD2	TRBJ2-3	TGCGCCAGCAGCTTCCTCCTAGCGGGAGGAACAGATACGCAGTATTTT	CASSFLLAGGTDTQYF
TRBV5-1	NA	TRBD1	TRBJ2-2	TGCGCCAGCAGCCCATTGAGGGGGCAAAGCGGGGAGCTGTTTTTT	CASSPLRGQSGELFF
TRBV5-6	few	NA	TRBJ2-1	TGTGCCAGCAGCTTGGGGTACGGACTGTACAATGAGCAGTTCTTC	CASSLGYGLYNEQFF
TRBV6-5	NA	NA	TRBJ1-5	TGTGCCAGCAGAGCCGGGACAACCACCAATCAGCCCCAGCATTTT	CASRAGTTTNQPQHF
TRBV30	NA	TRBD1	TRBJ2-7	TGTGCCTGGAGTAGGGGGCTGTACGAGCAGTACTTC	CAWSRGLYEQYF
TRBV6-5	NA	NA	TRBJ2-7	TGTGCCAGCAGTTCCGAGGTGGGCGAGCAGTACTTC	CASSSEVGEQYF
TRBV5-4	NA	TRBD2	TRBJ2-7	TGTGCCAGCAGCTTGCGCGGGGGGCCCTACGAGCAGTACTTC	CASSLRGGPYEQYF
TRBV9	NA	NA	TRBJ1-6	TGTGCCAGCAGCGAGGGAGGGGGGGCGCAGAATTCACCCCTCCACTTT	CASSEGGGAQNSPLHF
TRBV6-6	NA	TRBD1	TRBJ1-2	TGTGCCAGCAGCTCACGCCGGGACAGGGGGCTCGGTGGCTACACCTTC	CASSSRRDRGLGGYTF
TRBV4-2	NA	TRBD1	TRBJ2-7	TGTGCCAGCAGTCGCCCGGGACAGGTGACCTACGAGCAGTACTTC	CASSRPGQVTYEQYF
TRBV29-1	NA	NA	TRBJ2-1	TGCAGCGGATGGGACAGCGGGGGAAATGAGCAGTTCTTC	CSGWDSGGNEQFF
TRBV7-9	few	NA	TRBJ1-3	TGTGCCAGCAGCAAGAGTATCTCTGGAAACACCATATATTTT	CASSKSISGNTIYF
TRBV7-9	NA	NA	TRBJ2-7	TGTGCCAGCAGCCTCGACACCCCCTACGAGCAGTACTTC	CASSLDTPYEQYF
TRBV28	NA	TRBD2	TRBJ2-5	TGTGCCAGCAGTTTAGACGGGAGGGGGAAGACCCAGTACTTC	CASSLDGRGKTQYF
TRBV19	NA	NA	TRBJ2-2	TGTGCCAGTAAGGCCACAGGTCCGAACACCGGGGAGCTGTTTTTT	CASKATGPNTGELFF
TRBV7-2	few	NA	TRBJ1-2	TGTGCCAGCAGCGCACTAGGCACTAACTATGGCTACACCTTC	CASSALGTNYGYTF
TRBV28	NA	TRBD2	TRBJ2-1	TGTGCCAGCAGTTCCCTGACTAGCTCTTACAATGAGCAGTTCTTC	CASSSLTSSYNEQFF
TRBV4-3	NA	NA	TRBJ2-2	TGCGCCAGCAGCCAAACAGGGTACACCGGGGAGCTGTTTTTT	CASSQTGYTGELFF
TRBV30	few	TRBD1	TRBJ1-5	TGTGCCTGGAGTGTACTCGGACAGGGGGATCAGCCCCAGCATTTT	CAWSVLGQGDQPQHF
TRBV9	few	NA	TRBJ1-1	TGTGCCAGCAGCCCCCGAGGAGGGGAAGCTTTCTTT	CASSPRGGEAFF
TRBV6-5	few	NA	TRBJ2-7	TGTGCCAGCAGTTACTCGAGAGGGAACGAGCAGTACTTC	CASSYSRGNEQYF
TRBV7-9	few	NA	TRBJ1-5	TGTGCCAGCAGCTTAAAGCCCCCCCATGCGGTTAGCAATCAGCCCCAGCATTTT	CASSLKPPHAVSNQPQHF
TRBV10-3	NA	NA	TRBJ2-3	TGTGCCATCAGTGATGGGGAGAGCACAGATACGCAGTATTTT	CAISDGESTDTQYF
TRBV11-2	few	NA	TRBJ1-2	TGTGCCAGCAGCTTTAGAGGGCCCGGCTACACCTTC	CASSFRGPGYTF
TRBV6-5	NA	NA	TRBJ1-6	TGTGCCAGCAGTTACTTTGGGCTGGATTCACCCCTCCACTTT	CASSYFGLDSPLHF
TRBV29-1	NA	TRBD2	TRBJ2-1	TGCAGCGTTGAGAAGGAACTAGCGGGTCTCTCCCTCGGGAATGAGCAGTTCTTC	CSVEKELAGLSLGNEQFF
TRBV9	NA	TRBD2	TRBJ2-5	TGTGCCAGCAGCGTAGAAGGGCTCAGCCAACTAGCGGGGCTACAAGAGACCCAGTACTTC	CASSVEGLSQLAGLQETQYF
TRBV10-3	few	TRBD1	TRBJ1-1	TGTGCCATCAGCGTGGACAGGGGCGCAGAAGCTTTCTTT	CAISVDRGAEAFF
TRBV7-2	few	NA	TRBJ2-7	TGTGCCAGCATGGAGGGGGCGGCCTACGAGCAGTACTTC	CASMEGAAYEQYF
TRBV28	NA	NA	TRBJ2-3	TGTGCCAGCACCTCCTTTGCGGGGGCGAATACGCAGTATTTT	CASTSFAGANTQYF
TRBV7-9	NA	NA	TRBJ2-2	TGTGCCAGCAGTGGGGGCAGCCAGAACACCGGGGAGCTGTTTTTT	CASSGGSQNTGELFF
TRBV7-2	few	TRBD1	TRBJ1-1	TGTGCCAGCAGCTTACGACAGGGCGACACTGAAGCTTTCTTT	CASSLRQGDTEAFF
TRBV6-5	few	NA	TRBJ2-7	TGTGCCAGCAGTTACCAGGACGGGAGCTCCTACGAGCAGTACTTC	CASSYQDGSSYEQYF
TRBV10-3	few	TRBD1	TRBJ2-5	TGTGCCATCAGTCTCGGACAGGGAGAGACCCAGTACTTC	CAISLGQGETQYF
TRBV5-6	few	TRBD1	TRBJ1-2	TGTGCCAGCACCGGGACAGGGATTATGAGCTACACCTTC	CASTGTGIMSYTF
TRBV7-2	few	NA	TRBJ2-1	TGTGCCAGCAGCTTAGTGCGTAGCCAGCGCTCCTACAATGAGCAGTTCTTC	CASSLVRSQRSYNEQFF
TRBV7-2	few	TRBD2	TRBJ2-5	TGTGCCAGCAGCTATCGGACTAGCGGACTCTTCCAAGAGACCCAGTACTTC	CASSYRTSGLFQETQYF
TRBV9	few	NA	TRBJ2-4	TGTGCCAGCAGCGTAGGACAGATCAGAATGGGAAACATTCAGTACTTC	CASSVGQIRMGNIQYF
TRBV25-1	few	TRBD2	TRBJ2-3	TGTGCCAGCAGCTCCTATAGCGGGAGCCGCACAGATACGCAGTATTTT	CASSSYSGSRTDTQYF
TRBV5-4	few	NA	TRBJ2-1	TGTGCCAGCAGCTTGGACGGGGGCTCCTACAATGAGCAGTTCTTC	CASSLDGGSYNEQFF
TRBV7-9	NA	TRBD2	TRBJ2-1	TGTGCCAGCAGCGGGGGGGGGACTAGCGGGAGACCCTCCTACAATGAGCAGTTCTTC	CASSGGGTSGRPSYNEQFF
TRBV4-3	few	NA	TRBJ1-6	TGCGCCAGCAGCCAAGTTCAGGCTAATTCACCCCTCCACTTT	CASSQVQANSPLHF
TRBV14	NA	TRBD1	TRBJ1-2	TGTGCCAGCAGCCCCGACAGGGTATATGGCTACACCTTC	CASSPDRVYGYTF
TRBV29-1	NA	TRBD1	TRBJ1-2	TGCAGCGTTGAGGGGACAGGGTTAGACTATGGCTACACCTTC	CSVEGTGLDYGYTF
TRBV7-2	NA	TRBD2	TRBJ2-1	TGTGCCAGCAGCGCACACGGCGGGAGTTATGAGCAGTTCTTC	CASSAHGGSYEQFF
TRBV27	NA	NA	TRBJ1-4	TGTGCCAGCAGTCCCGGAACCCGGGGGGCGTCGCGAAAACTGTTTTTT	CASSPGTRGASRKLFF
TRBV30	NA	NA	TRBJ1-2	TGTGCCTGGACAGTGTCCGATGGCTACACCTTC	CAWTVSDGYTF
TRBV7-2	NA	TRBD1	TRBJ2-7	TGTGCCAGCAGCTTCCCGCGGGACAGGGTAACGCGTTACGAGCAGTACTTC	CASSFPRDRVTRYEQYF
TRBV30	NA	NA	TRBJ1-2	TGTGCCTGGAGTGTCGGCGACCTACTAACGGCTGGCTACACCTTC	CAWSVGDLLTAGYTF
TRBV15	few	NA	TRBJ1-4	TGTGCCACCAGACGAGGTTATGAAAAACTGTTTTTT	CATRRGYEKLFF
TRBV10-3	NA	NA	TRBJ2-1	TGTGCCATCAGTGAGCAGACTCTTCCTGAGCAGTTCTTC	CAISEQTLPEQFF